This TCR beta chain is from a study of shared clonotypes between healthy human individuals. Findings of the study overall: Generally, naive subsets came out with larger estimated richness than memory subsets.

The CDR3 contains 15 residues. With 7 bases removed from V and 0 bases from J, the gap between germline ends came to 15 bases. Germline assignment: CDR1 SNHLY and CDR2 FYNNEI. The authors split each subset's genomic DNA evenly across several immunoSEQ plates. The authors loaded around 190 ng DNA, 25,000 to 30,000 T cell genomes, into sorted-subset replicate PCRs. As processed by the authors: ImmunoSEQ supplied junction-only sequences lacking quality scores, so filtering was different. Libraries were prepared by immunoSEQ multiplex PCR; TCRdb keeps only in-frame clonotypes and omits some of them. That table is the source of V, J and clone size, and D and trimming were worked out from the DNA. Counted here are about 700,000 clones, around 90% occurring once; the ten biggest clones make up approximately 25%. Turning to this clone: Its target is unknown.

In the naive CD8 group, cells lacked CD45RO and were positively selected for CCR7, so terminally differentiated effector memory CD45RA+ cells were left out. The J gene is TRBJ2-5, the V gene TRBV2, with D unclear. The sequencing sample was made of naive CD8+ T cells sorted from blood. The receptor was isolated from a man aged 25 to 40 in good health. Written as DNA, the CDR3 is TGTGCCAGCATCCAATCCGCAGGTTACCAAGAGACCCAGTACTTC. Translation gives CASIQSAGYQETQYF. The full variable domain, with the rest looked up from reference TRBV2 and TRBJ2-5, is EPEVTQTPSHQVTQMGQEVILRCVPISNHLYFYWYRQILGQKVEFLVSFYNNEISEKSEIFDDQFSVERPDGSNFTLKIRSTKLEDSAMYFCASIQSAGYQETQYFGPGTRLLVL.